This TCR beta chain derives from a study of high-grade serous ovarian cancer treatment subgroups. The germline V gene encodes CDR1 SGHVS and CDR2 FNYEAQ. There are 13 residues in the CDR3. V was clipped by 6 bases and J by 5 bases, with 10 bases between them. This clone was found once. Repertoires were generated with immunoSEQ multiplex PCR, while TCRdb's copy carries only in-frame clones and drops some. The sample includes several thousand clones, over 70% of them seen just once. Tumor samples were taken before definitive surgery or chemotherapy. The receptor's source is a human donor with high-grade serous ovarian cancer. This chain links TRBV7-6 with TRBJ2-2; D may be TRBD1 (6 bases). Specimen: tumor tissue. This CDR3 reads CASRPQGTGELFF. The CDR3 nucleotides are TGTGCCAGCAGACCCCAGGGGACCGGGGAGCTGTTTTTT.